This TCR beta chain was captured in a study of PD-L1 blockade in urothelial cancer. About the study: Patients' histories included 0 to 3 prior chemotherapy regimens. Blood analysis took place 3 weeks (second dose) and 6 weeks after treatment start. Study-level results: Better progression-free and overall survival followed lower pretreatment blood clonality.

Profiling relied on immunoSEQ multiplex PCR, and the TCRdb table lists in-frame clones only, not all of them. The sample gives 45,000 or so clones, about 87% of which show up once; roughly 3.6% is in the top ten. This clone was observed once. The antigen is undetermined. The trim removed 5 bases at V and 8 bases at J, leaving 13 bases unmatched. The germline CDR1 and CDR2 sequences are MNHNY and SVGAGI (reference sequence). The CDR3 is 15 amino acids. The clonotype comes from a man of 80 years or more with urothelial cancer. This chain links TRBV6-6 with TRBJ1-2; 8 nucleotides align to TRBD1. The input for sequencing was PBMCs, taken around atezolizumab (anti-PD-L1) treatment. DNA of the CDR3: TGTGCCAGCAGTCAGGGACAGGACCGAATCGGAGGCTACACCTTC. Translating it yields CASSQGQDRIGGYTF.